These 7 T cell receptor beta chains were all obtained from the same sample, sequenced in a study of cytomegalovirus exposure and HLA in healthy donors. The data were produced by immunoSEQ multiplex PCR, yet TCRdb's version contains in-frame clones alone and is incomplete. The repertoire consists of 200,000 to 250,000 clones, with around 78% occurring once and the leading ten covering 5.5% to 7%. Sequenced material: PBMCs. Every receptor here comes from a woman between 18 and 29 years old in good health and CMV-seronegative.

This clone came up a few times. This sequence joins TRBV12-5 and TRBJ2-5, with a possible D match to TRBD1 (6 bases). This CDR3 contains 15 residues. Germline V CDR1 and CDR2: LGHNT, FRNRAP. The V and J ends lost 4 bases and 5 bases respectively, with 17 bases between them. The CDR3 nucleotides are TGTGCTAGTGGTTCGCCCCAGGGGCAGGGCGAGACCCAGTACTTC. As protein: CASGSPQGQGETQYF.

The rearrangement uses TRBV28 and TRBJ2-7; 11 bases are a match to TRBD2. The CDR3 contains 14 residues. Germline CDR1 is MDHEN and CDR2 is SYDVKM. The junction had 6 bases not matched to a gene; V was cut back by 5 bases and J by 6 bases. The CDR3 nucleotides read TGTGCCAGCAGTCAACTAGCGGGAGATGTCGAGCAGTACTTC. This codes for CASSQLAGDVEQYF. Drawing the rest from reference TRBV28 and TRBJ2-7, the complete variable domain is DVKVTQSSRYLVKRTGEKVFLECVQDMDHENMFWYRQDPGLGLRLIYFSYDVKMKEKGDIPEGYSVSREKKERFSLILESASTNQTSMYLCASSQLAGDVEQYFGPGTRLTVT.

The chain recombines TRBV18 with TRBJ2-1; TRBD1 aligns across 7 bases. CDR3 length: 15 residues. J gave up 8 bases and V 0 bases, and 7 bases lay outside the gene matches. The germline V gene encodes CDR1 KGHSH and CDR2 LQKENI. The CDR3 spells CASSPPPGGSDEQFF. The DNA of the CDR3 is TGTGCCAGCTCACCACCCCCAGGGGGAAGTGATGAGCAGTTCTTC.

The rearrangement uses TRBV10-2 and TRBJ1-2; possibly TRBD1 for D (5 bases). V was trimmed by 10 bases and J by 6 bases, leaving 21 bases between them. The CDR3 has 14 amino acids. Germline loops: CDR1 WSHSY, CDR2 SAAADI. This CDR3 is CAIWDRDSSNGYTF. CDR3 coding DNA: TGCGCCATCTGGGACCGGGACTCCAGTAATGGCTACACCTTC.

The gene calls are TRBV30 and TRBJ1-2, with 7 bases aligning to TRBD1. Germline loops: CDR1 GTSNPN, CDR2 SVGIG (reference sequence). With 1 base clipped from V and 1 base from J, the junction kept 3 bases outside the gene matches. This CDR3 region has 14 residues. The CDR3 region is CAWSGRGDNYGYTF. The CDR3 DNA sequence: TGTGCCTGGAGTGGCAGGGGGGATAACTATGGCTACACCTTC. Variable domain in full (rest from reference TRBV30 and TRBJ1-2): SQTIHQWPATLVQPVGSPLSLECTVEGTSNPNLYWYRQAAGRGLQLLFYSVGIGQISSEVPQNLSASRPQDRQFILSSKKLLLSDSGFYLCAWSGRGDNYGYTFGSGTRLTVV.

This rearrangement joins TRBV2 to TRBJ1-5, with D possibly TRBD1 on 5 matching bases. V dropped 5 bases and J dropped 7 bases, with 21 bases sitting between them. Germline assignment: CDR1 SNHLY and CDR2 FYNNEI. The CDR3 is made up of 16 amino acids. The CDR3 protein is CASSYGAASEGQPQHF. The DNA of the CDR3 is TGTGCCAGCAGTTACGGGGCAGCGTCCGAGGGGCAGCCCCAGCATTTT.

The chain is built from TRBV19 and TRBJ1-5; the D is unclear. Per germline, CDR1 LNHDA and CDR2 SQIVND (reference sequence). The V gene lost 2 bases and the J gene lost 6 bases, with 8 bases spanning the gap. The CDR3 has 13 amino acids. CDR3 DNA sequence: TGTGCCAGTAGTATAAAAAGGTCTCAGCCCCAGCATTTT. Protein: CASSIKRSQPQHF.